This entry concerns a single T cell receptor (beta chain). No antigen is known for it. This sample was included in a study of cytomegalovirus exposure and HLA in healthy donors. About the study: Later, an analysis reported that the 95 to 150 validation repertoires had used the same platform as the 500 to 800 first-cohort repertoires. The study, taken as a whole, reports: One later analysis, an examination of the 120 validation repertoires, found that first-cohort TCR clusters tended to co-occur in them.

The germline CDR1 and CDR2 sequences are GTSNPN and SVGIG (reference sequence). This CDR3 has 14 amino acids. V was shortened by 0 bases and J by 4 bases, with 10 bases between the two germline ends. The method was immunoSEQ multiplex PCR; TCRdb's version includes in-frame clones alone and lacks a portion of them. The sample records under 250,000 clones, roughly 77% being singletons. The chain combines TRBV30 with TRBJ2-1, with D perhaps TRBD1 (6 bases). What was sequenced was PBMCs. This TCR derives from a woman under 40 in good health and CMV-seronegative. This chain's CDR3 is CAWSVLRGYNEQFF. The CDR3 coding sequence is TGTGCCTGGAGTGTACTAAGGGGGTACAATGAGCAGTTCTTC.